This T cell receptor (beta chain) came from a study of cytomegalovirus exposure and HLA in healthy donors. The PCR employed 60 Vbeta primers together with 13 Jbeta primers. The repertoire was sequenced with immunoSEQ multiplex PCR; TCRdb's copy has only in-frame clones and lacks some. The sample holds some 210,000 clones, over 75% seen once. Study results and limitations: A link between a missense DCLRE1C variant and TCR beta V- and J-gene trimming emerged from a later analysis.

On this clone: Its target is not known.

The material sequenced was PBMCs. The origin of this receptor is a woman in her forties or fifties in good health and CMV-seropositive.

The CDR3 DNA is TGTGCCAGCAGTTTTGAGGGGACAGGGAAGAATGGCTACACCTTC. Its translation: CASSFEGTGKNGYTF. The chain recombines TRBV28 with TRBJ1-2; 9 positions agree with TRBD1. CDR1 is MDHEN and CDR2 is SYDVKM in the germline V gene. V lost 3 bases and J lost 6; bases outside the gene matches: 8. CDR3 length: 15 residues.